The 19 T cell receptor beta chains below come from one sample, sequenced in a study of identical twins. TCRdb independently ran MiXCR on the 5' RACE reads; one entry per CDR3 protein. In the table there are 1.5 million or so distinct CDR3 sequences, about 30% of which are singletons. Sequencing input: cord blood. These receptors were taken from a newborn girl in good health.

J is TRBJ2-4 and V is TRBV19; D may be TRBD1 (5 bases). V was pared by 5 bases and J by 9 bases, with 5 bases between. Germline CDR1 reads LNHDA; CDR2 reads SQIVND (reference sequence). CDR3 length: 10 residues. Written as DNA, the CDR3 is TGTGCCAGTAGTCAGGGCATTCAGTACTTC. It yields the protein CASSQGIQYF.

This clonotype has ten or more counts. V gene TRBV28 combines with J gene TRBJ1-5; 9 bases are shared with TRBD1. The V segment lost 6 bases and the J segment 6 bases; nucleotides outside the gene matches: 0. CDR1 is MDHEN and CDR2 is SYDVKM in the germline V gene. The CDR3 sequence is 12 residues long. As DNA, the CDR3 is TGTGCCAGCAGGGACAGGGGTCAGCCCCAGCATTTT. This translates into CASRDRGQPQHF.

The genes are TRBV27 and TRBJ2-7; D gene unclear. V was trimmed by 5 bases and J by 7 bases, leaving 15 bases between them. This CDR3 comprises 13 residues. The germline V gene encodes CDR1 MNHEY and CDR2 SMNVEV (reference sequence). The CDR3 is CASSPSSASEQYF. Written as DNA, the CDR3 is TGTGCCAGCAGTCCCTCTTCAGCGTCAGAGCAGTACTTC.

This rearrangement joins TRBV11-2 to TRBJ2-1, with D possibly being TRBD2 (5 bases). CDR3 length: 14 amino acids. Between the trimmed V and J ends, which lost 2 bases and 6 bases, there was a span of 11 bases. CDR1 is SGHAT and CDR2 is FQNNGV in the germline V gene. The CDR3 protein is CASSLPPGSNEQFF. In DNA form, the CDR3 reads TGTGCCAGCAGCTTACCCCCGGGGAGCAATGAGCAGTTCTTC. Full variable domain (outside the CDR3, taken from reference TRBV11-2 and TRBJ2-1): EAGVAQSPRYKIIEKRQSVAFWCNPISGHATLYWYQQILGQGPKLLIQFQNNGVVDDSQLPKDRFSAERLKGVDSTLKIQPAKLEDSAVYLCASSLPPGSNEQFFGPGTRLTVL.

This clonotype is a singleton in its sample. V and J are TRBV7-9 and TRBJ2-2; 12 nucleotides line up with TRBD2. Germline assignment: CDR1 SEHNR and CDR2 FQNEAQ (reference sequence). CDR3 length: 16 amino acids. V shed 3 bases and J 4 bases; nucleotides not matched to a gene: 3. For the CDR3, the DNA is TGTGCCAGCAGCTTTGTGACTAGCGGGGGCACCGGGGAGCTGTTTTTT. Its translation: CASSFVTSGGTGELFF.

This clonotype was recorded a few times. This chain uses TRBV2 with TRBJ2-1; TRBD2 agrees at 8 bases. V was pared by 11 bases and J by 7 bases, with 13 bases of the junction left unmatched. This CDR3 is built from 14 residues. CDR1 is SNHLY, CDR2 FYNNEI, per germline. The CDR3 sequence is CAGRTSRAWNEQFF. The CDR3, as DNA: TGTGCCGGAAGGACTAGCCGGGCCTGGAATGAGCAGTTCTTC.

This clonotype occurred once. This chain connects TRBV20-1 to TRBJ2-5, with 16 bases matching TRBD2. Germline CDR1 DFQATT, CDR2 SNEGSKA (reference sequence). V lost 3 bases, J lost 11 bases, and 12 bases stayed unmatched. The CDR3 runs to 16 residues. Here the CDR3 DNA reads TGCAGTGCTAGTTACTCGGGACTAGCGGGGGGGATTGAGCAGTACTTC. As protein: CSASYSGLAGGIEQYF.

The chain uses TRBV12-3 or TRBV12-4 and TRBJ2-1; D not certain. The CDR3 is 12 residues long. Trimming left V 8 bases short and J 9 bases short, with 14 bases between. The CDR3 loop is CASRRAVVEQFF. CDR3 nucleotides: TGTGCCAGCCGCCGAGCTGTGGTTGAGCAGTTCTTC.

There are a few counts of this clonotype. The J gene is TRBJ2-2, the V gene TRBV24-1, with D perhaps given as TRBD1 or TRBD2 (5 bases each). Germline CDR1 KGHDR, CDR2 SFDVKD. V was trimmed by 5 bases and J by 1 base, leaving 10 bases between them. The CDR3 is 15 amino acids. The DNA for the CDR3 is TGTGCCACCAGTGTCGGGACGGTGAACACCGGGGAGCTGTTTTTT. Protein product: CATSVGTVNTGELFF.

This clonotype was picked up many times. This rearrangement joins TRBV24-1 to TRBJ2-3, with a tentative D call TRBD2 (5 bases). The CDR3 runs 16 residues. V lost 3 bases and J 2 bases, leaving 14 bases between the germline ends. CDR1 and CDR2 from the germline V gene are KGHDR and SFDVKD. CDR3 DNA: TGTGCCACCAGTGATACCCGGGATTACTACACAGATACGCAGTATTTT. Translation: CATSDTRDYYTDTQYF.

This clonotype was picked up a small number of times. V usage is TRBV14 and J usage is TRBJ1-2; D call uncertain. Germline V lookup: CDR1 SGHDN, CDR2 FVKESK. Trimming stripped 4 bases from V and 6 bases from J, with 15 bases between. CDR3 length: 14 residues. CDR3 region: CASSRRVPGDGYTF. CDR3 DNA sequence: TGTGCCAGCAGCCGCCGGGTCCCGGGTGATGGCTACACCTTC.

This clonotype was seen only a few times. The chain is built from TRBV3-1 and TRBJ2-1, with unresolved D. V was cut by 1 base and J by 9 bases, with 10 bases left in between. The CDR3 spans 13 residues. Germline loops: CDR1 LGHDT, CDR2 YNNKEL (reference sequence). The DNA of the CDR3 is TGTGCCAGCAGCCAAGTGGGTGCGGTTGAGCAGTTCTTC. This sequence encodes CASSQVGAVEQFF.

This clonotype has a handful of counts. The rearrangement joins TRBV4-2 to TRBJ2-3; 8 bases fit TRBD2. After removal of 2 bases from V and 1 base from J, the junction contained 5 bases not matched to a gene. Looked up from germline, CDR1 is LGHNA and CDR2 is YNFKEQ. The CDR3 runs 16 residues. In DNA, the CDR3 is TGTGCCAGCAGCCAACCGGGGGGGTCCGGCACAGATACGCAGTATTTT. Amino acid sequence: CASSQPGGSGTDTQYF.

The V call is TRBV6-1, the J call TRBJ1-5; 10 bases map to TRBD1. The V segment lost 6 bases and the J segment 4 bases; nucleotides outside the gene matches: 9. The CDR3 length is 16 residues. From germline, CDR1 is MNHNS and CDR2 SASEGT. CDR3 in amino acids: CASRRTGGNSNQPQHF. DNA for the CDR3: TGTGCCAGCAGACGGACAGGGGGTAATTCAAATCAGCCCCAGCATTTT.

The CDR3 here is CATVIGPGAPYNEQYF. In DNA form, the CDR3 reads TGTGCCACCGTGATTGGACCGGGGGCACCCTACAATGAGCAGTACTTC. This chain uses TRBV24-1 with TRBJ2-5, with D perhaps TRBD1 or TRBD2 (6 bases each). This CDR3 has 16 residues. Trimming removed 9 bases from V and 11 bases from J, with 30 bases in between. CDR1 is KGHDR, CDR2 SFDVKD, per germline.

The chain links TRBV10-3 to TRBJ1-2; no reliable D call. CDR1 and CDR2 from the germline V gene are ENHRY and SYGVKD. The CDR3 has 15 amino acids. Trimming removed 0 bases from V and 4 bases from J, with 12 bases in between. The CDR3 DNA sequence: TGTGCCATCAGTGAGTCTGGGGTTTCTAGCTATGGCTACACCTTC. The encoded protein is CAISESGVSSYGYTF.

This clonotype has more than one count but fewer than ten. The V gene is TRBV24-1, the J gene TRBJ2-1; perhaps TRBD1 as D (6 bases). V was shortened by 4 bases and J by 5 bases, with 14 bases between the two germline ends. Germline V lookup: CDR1 KGHDR, CDR2 SFDVKD. The CDR3 is 15 residues long. The CDR3 region has the DNA TGTGCCACCAGTGACCGTAATTACAGGGACAATGAGCAGTTCTTC. Residues: CATSDRNYRDNEQFF.

The V and J genes are TRBV20-1 and TRBJ2-5; TRBD2 matches at 10 bases. This CDR3 has 15 residues. In germline, CDR1 is DFQATT, CDR2 SNEGSKA (reference sequence). Unmatched junction bases numbered 8, after V lost 6 bases and J lost 1 base. The CDR3 nucleotides are TGCAGTGCCCGCCCCGGGACTAGCGTCCAAGAGACCCAGTACTTC. Amino acids: CSARPGTSVQETQYF.

This clonotype was observed a few times. The chain recombines TRBV5-1 with TRBJ2-1; TRBD2 agrees at 8 bases. This CDR3 region has 17 residues. Germline V CDR1 and CDR2: SGHRS, YFSETQ. Trimming took 2 bases from V and 2 from J; bases not matched to a gene: 9. The CDR3 is CASSLRVAGQPYNEQFF. The CDR3 bases are TGCGCCAGCAGCTTAAGGGTAGCGGGACAACCCTACAATGAGCAGTTCTTC. Filled out from reference TRBV5-1 and TRBJ2-1, the complete variable domain reads KAGVTQTPRYLIKTRGQQVTLSCSPISGHRSVSWYQQTPGQGLQFLFEYFSETQRNKGNFPGRFSGRQFSNSRSEMNVSTLELGDSALYLCASSLRVAGQPYNEQFFGPGTRLTVL.